This T cell receptor beta chain was captured by sequencing in a study of technical replicates of blood from a handful of donors. Sequencing used immunoSEQ multiplex PCR; TCRdb keeps in-frame clones, though not all of them. The data hold fewer than 75,000 clones, with approximately 93% observed a single time. The sample comprised T cells isolated from PBMCs. This TCR was recovered from a human donor in good health.

CDR3 protein: CASLQTSGGQETQYF. The CDR3 DNA reads as TGCGCCAGCCTGCAAACTAGCGGGGGGCAAGAGACCCAGTACTTC. The chain recombines TRBV5-1 with TRBJ2-5; 12 nucleotides agree with TRBD2. The CDR3 has 15 amino acids. The germline gives CDR1 SGHRS, CDR2 YFSETQ. The J segment lost 2 bases and the V segment lost 7 bases, leaving 6 bases of the junction unmatched.